The subject of this entry is one T cell receptor (beta chain). Antigen unknown. Amplification used 60 Vbeta primers and 13 Jbeta primers. The table came from immunoSEQ multiplex PCR; TCRdb's copy has only in-frame clones and leaves some out. Of some 140,000 clones listed, over 60% were seen once; the top ten hold roughly 4%. These data are taken from a study of cytomegalovirus exposure and HLA in healthy donors. Whole-study findings and limits: Most CMV-associated TCR beta chains appeared HLA-restricted in a later analysis.

The CDR3 covers 17 residues. This TCR was sampled from a woman in her forties in good health and CMV-seronegative. The rearrangement joins TRBV1 to TRBJ2-1; the table names TRBD2, a call not compared with the DNA. TRBV1 constitutes a pseudogene. The specimen sequenced was PBMCs. CDR3 sequence (DNA): TGCACCAGCAGCGAAGGCCGCCAAGCGGGGGCCGGAGATGAGCAGTTCTTC. Residues: CTSSEGRQAGAGDEQFF.